These T cell receptor beta chains were read from a single sample in a study of T-cell reconstitution after alpha-beta-depleted transplantation in children. TCRdb itself ran the PCR reads through MiXCR, one entry per CDR3 protein. The sample carries approximately 800,000 distinct CDR3 sequences, approximately 15% recorded once. The source material was PBMCs, mostly from graft donor cells, sampled 360 days after TCRalphabeta/CD19-depleted stem cell transplant. The receptors stem from a male patient between 5 and 17 years old who had a stem cell transplant for acute lymphoblastic leukemia, so the T cells may come from the graft donor. Both conserved end residues are part of each CDR3. A D gene is named only where the DNA matches it firmly.

length,V,D,CDR3
15,TRBV5-5,TRBD1,CASSLRTGGWYEQYF
16,TRBV5-1,.,CASSLDPGDYGNTIYF
14,TRBV12-3/TRBV12-4,.,CASSRVLYNSPLHF
16,TRBV4-1,.,CASSQDTTAVPSPLHF
14,TRBV5-8,TRBD1,CASSSWTGRNEQFF
13,TRBV27,.,CASSYDKYNEQFF
14,TRBV12-3/TRBV12-4,TRBD2,CASLSGKGGNEQFF
11,TRBV20-1,.,CSARYTAEAFF
16,TRBV5-1,.,CASSLVQLKIGNEQFF
13,TRBV6-2/TRBV6-3,.,CASSYWAGIEAFF
15,TRBV20-1,.,CSARDPRTGTDTQYF
14,TRBV5-1,.,CASSSRAGNHEQYF
13,TRBV28,.,CASSQYSNQPQHF
19,TRBV24-1,TRBD2,CATSDRRGGLARIYNEQFF
17,TRBV4-1,TRBD1,CASSQDRDRGRGGELFF
17,TRBV7-3,.,CASTSLDSGSSYNEQFF
15,TRBV27,TRBD1,CAIPRAGGCSYEQYF
12,TRBV20-1,.,CSAKTGLYGYTF
13,TRBV12-3/TRBV12-4,.,CAPPWRSKNIQYF
16,TRBV5-1,.,CASSRGGQAAIGKLFF
23,TRBV20-1,TRBD1,CSARDLSLVPTGTDIRSLYEQYF
16,TRBV7-8,.,CASSYGPFRSDQPQHF
15,TRBV7-2,.,CASSRSGLAKNIQYF
15,TRBV5-1,.,CASSLIPNVADTQYF
14,TRBV25-1,.,CASSWKRRGGELFF
15,TRBV2,.,CASSEIGVSGNTIYF
17,TRBV15,TRBD1,CATSRGRGQGYTDTQYF